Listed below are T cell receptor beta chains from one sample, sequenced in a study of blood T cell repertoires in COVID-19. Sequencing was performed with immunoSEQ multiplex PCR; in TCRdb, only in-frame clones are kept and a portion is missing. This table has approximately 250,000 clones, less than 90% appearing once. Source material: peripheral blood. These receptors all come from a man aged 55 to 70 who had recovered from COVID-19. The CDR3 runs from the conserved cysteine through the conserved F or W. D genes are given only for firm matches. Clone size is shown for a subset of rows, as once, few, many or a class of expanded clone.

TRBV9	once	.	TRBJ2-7	CASSKKGAGSYEQYF	TGTGCCAGCAGCAAAAAGGGGGCGGGGTCCTACGAGCAGTACTTC
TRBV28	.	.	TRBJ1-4	CASRHAPWGVRDEKLFF	TGTGCCAGCAGACATGCGCCGTGGGGGGTGAGGGATGAAAAACTGTTTTTT
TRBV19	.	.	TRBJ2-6	CASSIGTGVAGANVLTF	TGTGCCAGTAGTATCGGGACTGGGGTCGCTGGGGCCAACGTCCTGACTTTC
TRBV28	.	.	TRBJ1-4	CASTGEGLRSYGREKLFF	TGTGCCAGCACAGGGGAGGGACTCAGGAGTTATGGTAGGGAAAAACTGTTTTTT
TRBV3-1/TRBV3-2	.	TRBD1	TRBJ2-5	CASSLRTGSGVETQYF	TGTGCCAGCAGCTTGCGGACAGGGTCGGGGGTAGAGACCCAGTACTTC
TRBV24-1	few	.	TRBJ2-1	CATSDSVYNEQFF	TGTGCCACCAGTGATTCGGTCTACAATGAGCAGTTCTTC
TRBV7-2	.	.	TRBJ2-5	CASSKWGRGAHTLETQYF	TGTGCCAGCAGCAAGTGGGGGCGTGGGGCCCACACTTTAGAGACCCAGTACTTC
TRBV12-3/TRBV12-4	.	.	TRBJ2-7	CASSLNELEQYF	TGTGCCAGCAGTTTAAATGAACTCGAGCAGTACTTC
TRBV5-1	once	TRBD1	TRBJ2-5	CASSGSRGMETQYF	TGCGCCAGCAGCGGAAGCAGGGGGATGGAGACCCAGTACTTC
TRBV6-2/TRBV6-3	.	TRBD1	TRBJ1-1	CASSFGTGRTEAFF	TGTGCCAGCAGTTTTGGGACAGGGAGAACTGAAGCTTTCTTT
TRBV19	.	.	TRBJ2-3	CASSMFAGATDTQYF	TGTGCCAGTAGTATGTTTGCGGGGGCCACAGATACGCAGTATTTT